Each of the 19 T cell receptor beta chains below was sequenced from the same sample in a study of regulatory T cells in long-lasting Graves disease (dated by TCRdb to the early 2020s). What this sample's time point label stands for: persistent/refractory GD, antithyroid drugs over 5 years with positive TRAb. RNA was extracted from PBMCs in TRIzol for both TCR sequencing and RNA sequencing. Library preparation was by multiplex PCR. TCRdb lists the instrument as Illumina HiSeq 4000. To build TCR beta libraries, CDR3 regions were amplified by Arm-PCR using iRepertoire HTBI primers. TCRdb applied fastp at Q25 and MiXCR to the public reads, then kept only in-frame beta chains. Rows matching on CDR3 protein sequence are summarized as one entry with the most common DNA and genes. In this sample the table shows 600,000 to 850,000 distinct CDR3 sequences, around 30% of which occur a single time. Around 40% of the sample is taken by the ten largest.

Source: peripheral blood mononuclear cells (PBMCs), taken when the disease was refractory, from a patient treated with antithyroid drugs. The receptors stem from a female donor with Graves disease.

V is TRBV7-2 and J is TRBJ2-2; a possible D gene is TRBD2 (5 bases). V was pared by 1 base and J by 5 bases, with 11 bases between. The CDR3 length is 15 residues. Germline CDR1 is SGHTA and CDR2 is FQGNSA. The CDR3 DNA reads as TGTGCCAGCAGCTTAGGGAAGCGGTTAACCGGGGAGCTGTTTTTT. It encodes CASSLGKRLTGELFF.

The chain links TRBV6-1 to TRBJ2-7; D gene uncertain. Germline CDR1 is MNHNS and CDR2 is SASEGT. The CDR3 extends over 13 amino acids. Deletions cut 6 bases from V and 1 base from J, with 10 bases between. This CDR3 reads CASSGRASYEQYF. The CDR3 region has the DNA TGTGCCAGCAGCGGACGTGCTTCCTACGAGCAGTACTTC.

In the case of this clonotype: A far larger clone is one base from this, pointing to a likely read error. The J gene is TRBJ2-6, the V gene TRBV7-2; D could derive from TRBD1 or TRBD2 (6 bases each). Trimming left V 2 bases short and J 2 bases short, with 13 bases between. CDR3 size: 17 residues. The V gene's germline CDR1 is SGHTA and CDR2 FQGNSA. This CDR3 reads CASSLSRGGAGANVLTF. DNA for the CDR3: TGTGCCAGCAGCTTAAGCAGGGGAGGAGCTGGGGCCAACGTCCTGACTTTC.

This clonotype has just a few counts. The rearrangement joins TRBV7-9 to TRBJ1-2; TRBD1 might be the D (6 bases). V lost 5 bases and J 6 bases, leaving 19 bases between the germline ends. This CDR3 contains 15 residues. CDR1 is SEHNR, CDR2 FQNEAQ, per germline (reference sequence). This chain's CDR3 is CASSPMGGRLDGYTF. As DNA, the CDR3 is TGTGCCAGCAGCCCAATGGGGGGCCGATTGGATGGCTACACCTTC.

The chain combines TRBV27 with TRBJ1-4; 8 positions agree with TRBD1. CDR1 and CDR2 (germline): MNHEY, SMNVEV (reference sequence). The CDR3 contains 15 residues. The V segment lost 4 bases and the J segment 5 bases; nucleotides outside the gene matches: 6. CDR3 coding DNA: TGTGCCAGCAGTTCCTACAGGGGGAACAATGAAAAACTGTTTTTT. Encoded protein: CASSSYRGNNEKLFF.

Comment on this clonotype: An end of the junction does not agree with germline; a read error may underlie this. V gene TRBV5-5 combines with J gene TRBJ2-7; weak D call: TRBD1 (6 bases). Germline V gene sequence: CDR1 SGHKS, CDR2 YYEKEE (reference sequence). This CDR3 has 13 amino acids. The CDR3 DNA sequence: TGTGCCAGCAGCTTGCACACGGACAGATCCCCTACGTTC. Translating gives CASSLHTDRSPTF.

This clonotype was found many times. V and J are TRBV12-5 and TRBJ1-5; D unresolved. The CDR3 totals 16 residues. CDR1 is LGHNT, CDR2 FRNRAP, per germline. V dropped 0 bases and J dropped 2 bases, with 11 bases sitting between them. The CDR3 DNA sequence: TGTGCTAGTGGTTTGGTAAATGGCGAGGGCAATCAGCCCCAGCATTTT. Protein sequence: CASGLVNGEGNQPQHF.

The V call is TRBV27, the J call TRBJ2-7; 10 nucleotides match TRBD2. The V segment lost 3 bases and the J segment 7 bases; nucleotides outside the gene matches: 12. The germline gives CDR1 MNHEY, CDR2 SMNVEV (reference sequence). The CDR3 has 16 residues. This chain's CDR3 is CASSLVASGGWGEQYF. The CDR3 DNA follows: TGTGCCAGCAGTTTGGTGGCTAGCGGGGGTTGGGGGGAGCAGTACTTC.

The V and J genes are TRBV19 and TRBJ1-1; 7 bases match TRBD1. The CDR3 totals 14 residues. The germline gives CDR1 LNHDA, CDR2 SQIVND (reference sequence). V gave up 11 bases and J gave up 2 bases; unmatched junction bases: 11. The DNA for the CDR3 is TGTGCCTGCACAAGACAGGGTAAAAACACTGAAGCTTTCTTT. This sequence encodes CACTRQGKNTEAFF.

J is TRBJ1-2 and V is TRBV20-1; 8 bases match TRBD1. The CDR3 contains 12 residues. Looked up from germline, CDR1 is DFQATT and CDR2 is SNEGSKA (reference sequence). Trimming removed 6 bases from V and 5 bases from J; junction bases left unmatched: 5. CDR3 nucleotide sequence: TGCAGTGCCACAGGGGGAACGTATGGCTACACCTTC. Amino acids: CSATGGTYGYTF.

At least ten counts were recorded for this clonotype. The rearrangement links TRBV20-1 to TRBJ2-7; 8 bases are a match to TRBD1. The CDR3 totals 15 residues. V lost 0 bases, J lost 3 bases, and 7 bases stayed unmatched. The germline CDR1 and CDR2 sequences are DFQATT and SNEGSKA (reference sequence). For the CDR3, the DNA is TGCAGTGCTAGAGACCACGGGACAGGAGGCTACGAGCAGTACTTC. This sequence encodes CSARDHGTGGYEQYF.

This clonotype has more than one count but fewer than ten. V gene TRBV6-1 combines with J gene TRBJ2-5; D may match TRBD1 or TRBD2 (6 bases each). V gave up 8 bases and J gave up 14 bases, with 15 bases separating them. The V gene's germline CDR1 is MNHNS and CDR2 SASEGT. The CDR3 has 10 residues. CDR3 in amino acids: CASGGGGSYF. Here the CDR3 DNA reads TGTGCCAGCGGTGGAGGGGGGTCTTACTTC.

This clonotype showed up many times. CDR3 in amino acids: CASSYYRTGEAFF. DNA of the CDR3: TGTGCCAGCAGTTACTATCGGACGGGTGAAGCTTTCTTT. This rearrangement joins TRBV6-5 to TRBJ1-1, with D uncertain. The CDR3 totals 13 residues. Trimming pared 1 base from V and 7 bases from J, leaving 10 bases between. Germline V CDR1 and CDR2: MNHEY, SVGAGI.

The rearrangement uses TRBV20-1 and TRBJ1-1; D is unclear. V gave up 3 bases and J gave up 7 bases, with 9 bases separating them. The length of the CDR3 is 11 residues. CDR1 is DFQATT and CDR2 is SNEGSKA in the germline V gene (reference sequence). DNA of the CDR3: TGCAGTGCTAGTCCCCAGATTGAAGCTTTCTTT. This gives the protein CSASPQIEAFF.

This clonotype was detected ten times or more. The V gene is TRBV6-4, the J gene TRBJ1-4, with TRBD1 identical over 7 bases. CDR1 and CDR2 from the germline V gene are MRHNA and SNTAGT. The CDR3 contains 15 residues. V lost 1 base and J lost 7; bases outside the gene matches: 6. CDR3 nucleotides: TGTGCCAGCAGTGACTGTGACAGGGTCGCTGAAAAACTGTTTTTT. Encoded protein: CASSDCDRVAEKLFF.

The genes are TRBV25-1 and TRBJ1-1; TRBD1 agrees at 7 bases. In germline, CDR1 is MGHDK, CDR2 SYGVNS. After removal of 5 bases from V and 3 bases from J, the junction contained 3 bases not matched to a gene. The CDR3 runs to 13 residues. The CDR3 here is CASSTGAYTEAFF. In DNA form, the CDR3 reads TGTGCCAGCAGTACAGGGGCCTACACTGAAGCTTTCTTT.

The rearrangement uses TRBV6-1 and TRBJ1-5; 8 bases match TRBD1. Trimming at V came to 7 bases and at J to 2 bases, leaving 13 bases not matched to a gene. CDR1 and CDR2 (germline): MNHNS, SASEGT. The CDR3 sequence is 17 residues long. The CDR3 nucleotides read TGTGCCAGCACCGATGGGGCAGGGGGCTCTCGCAATCAGCCCCAGCATTTT. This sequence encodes CASTDGAGGSRNQPQHF.

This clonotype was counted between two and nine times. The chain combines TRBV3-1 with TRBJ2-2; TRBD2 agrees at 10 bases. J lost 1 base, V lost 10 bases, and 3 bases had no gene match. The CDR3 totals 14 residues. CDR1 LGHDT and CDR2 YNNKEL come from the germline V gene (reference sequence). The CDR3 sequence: CATRTSGNTGELFF. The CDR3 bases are TGTGCCACCCGGACTAGCGGGAACACCGGGGAGCTGTTTTTT.

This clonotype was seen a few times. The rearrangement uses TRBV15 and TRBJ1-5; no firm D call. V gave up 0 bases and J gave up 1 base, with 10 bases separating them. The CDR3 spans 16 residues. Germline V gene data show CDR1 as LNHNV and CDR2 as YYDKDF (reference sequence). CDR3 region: CATSRDLAASNQPQHF. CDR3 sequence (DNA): TGTGCCACCAGCAGAGATCTGGCGGCAAGCAATCAGCCCCAGCATTTT.